A single T cell receptor (beta chain) is shown here with its context. These data belong to a study of blood T cell repertoires in COVID-19. At the level of the study: Sites across the United States, Italy and Spain contributed samples from acute and convalescent COVID-19. T cells, B-cell-depleted T cells, or PBMCs supplied cDNA or gDNA.

TCRdb's table, derived via immunoSEQ multiplex PCR, lists solely in-frame clones and lacks some. The profile shows 140,000 to 150,000 clones, approximately 82% of them singletons. The CDR3 runs 15 residues. The germline V gene encodes CDR1 SEHNR and CDR2 FQNEAQ (reference sequence). Trimming took 0 bases from V and 4 from J, leaving 10 bases between them. V usage is TRBV7-9 and J usage is TRBJ1-5; D is unresolved. The specimen sequenced was peripheral blood. The origin of this receptor is a man aged 55 to 69 with active or convalescent COVID-19. The CDR3 loop reads CASSLATSGNQPQHF. The CDR3 DNA is TGTGCCAGCAGCTTAGCGACGTCGGGGAATCAGCCCCAGCATTTT.